In this sample, the clone carrying this T cell receptor (beta chain) turned up many times. Its antigen is unknown. V lost 1 base to trimming and J lost 0 bases, with 7 bases between them. CDR3 length: 14 residues. CDR1 is SEHNR and CDR2 is FQNEAQ in the germline V gene (reference sequence). This entry belongs to a study of molecular identifiers for immune sequencing clone quantification. At the level of the study: The replicate experiment used RNA from approximately 20,000 or 100,000 naive CD8 cells. This RNA was split into five aliquots, and four of them were sequenced. Findings of the study overall: Clones above 20 RNA copies contained over 98% of effector molecules and under 1% of naive molecules.

Naive CD8 libraries used about 19,000 to 1,000,000 sorted cells and 10%, 30% or 50% RNA. Making the bulk TCR libraries relied on previously described methods and listed TCR primers. In TCRdb, the PCR reads were re-called with MiXCR into one record per CDR3 protein. The sample includes about 23,000 distinct CDR3 sequences, approximately 17% of them seen just once. The J gene is TRBJ2-7, the V gene TRBV7-9, with unresolved D. The sample comprised naive CD8+ T cells from blood, with Jurkat cell RNA spiked in. Subset here: FACS-sorted CD8+CD4-CCR7+CD45RA+ naive T cells. The receptor's source is a human donor in good health. Some libraries in this study had Jurkat cell RNA spiked in. The CDR3 nucleotides are TGTGCCAGCAGCTTAGACGGAAACTCCTACGAGCAGTACTTC. Its translation is CASSLDGNSYEQYF. Together with reference TRBV7-9 and TRBJ2-7, the CDR3 gives the full variable domain: DTGVSQNPRHKITKRGQNVTFRCDPISEHNRLYWYRQTLGQGPEFLTYFQNEAQLEKSRLLSDRFSAERPKGSFSTLEIQRTEQGDSAMYLCASSLDGNSYEQYFGPGTRLTVT.